The 20 T cell receptor beta chains listed next were all sequenced from one sample in a study of cytomegalovirus exposure and HLA in healthy donors (dated by TCRdb to 2016 to 2017). Library construction relied on the immunoSEQ multiplex PCR assay. The multiplex PCR relied on a mix of 60 forward primers for TCR Vbeta segments and 13 reverse primers for TCR Jbeta segments. As stored in TCRdb, this immuneACCESS dataset retains in-frame rearrangements with V and J assigned. A fraction of the clones does not appear; measured against another copy, unresolved V genes explain less than half of the discrepancy, and the remainder lacks a known reason. This sample comprises under 200,000 clones, roughly 80% of them detected only once. Of the sample, around 0.97% is held by the ten largest clones. What was sequenced was PBMCs. Source of these receptors: a girl aged 2 to 10 in good health and CMV-seropositive.

The chain couples TRBV6-1 to TRBJ1-1; D gene ambiguous. V was cut by 6 bases and J by 3 bases, with 14 bases left in between. Looked up from germline, CDR1 is MNHNS and CDR2 is SASEGT. The CDR3 is made up of 14 amino acids. CDR3 sequence (DNA): TGTGCCAGCAGGCCGGCACAGCGGGACACTGAAGCTTTCTTT. This codes for CASRPAQRDTEAFF.

The chain couples TRBV9 to TRBJ2-5, with D maybe TRBD2 (5 bases). Trimming shortened V by 0 bases and J by 0 bases, and 6 bases separated the two germline ends. Germline V lookup: CDR1 SGDLS, CDR2 YYNGEE. This CDR3 comprises 14 residues. CDR3 DNA sequence: TGTGCCAGCAGCGTAGGAGCGGACCAAGAGACCCAGTACTTC. Protein sequence: CASSVGADQETQYF.

V and J are TRBV9 and TRBJ2-3, with TRBD2 matching 8 bases. Losses at the gene ends were 0 bases for V and 0 bases for J; bases not matched to a gene: 9. The CDR3 totals 18 residues. Germline values: CDR1 SGDLS, CDR2 YYNGEE. The CDR3 nucleotides are TGTGCCAGCAGCGTAGAGGGCAGCGGGAGTATGAGCACAGATACGCAGTATTTT. Its translation is CASSVEGSGSMSTDTQYF.

The sample holds one count of this clone. Other nucleotide sequences from this sample produce the same CDR3. This sequence joins TRBV28 and TRBJ2-7; D uncertain. Trimming removed 7 bases at V and 0 bases at J, with 7 bases between. Germline V gene lookup returns CDR1 MDHEN and CDR2 SYDVKM. There are 12 residues in the CDR3. CDR3 amino acids: CASTPGSYEQYF. DNA of the CDR3: TGTGCCAGCACACCAGGCTCCTACGAGCAGTACTTC.

The V and J genes are TRBV27 and TRBJ2-1; 11 positions match TRBD2. This CDR3 is built from 18 residues. V shed 2 bases and J 7 bases; nucleotides not matched to a gene: 13. Germline V CDR1 and CDR2: MNHEY, SMNVEV (reference sequence). CDR3 loop: CASSLRGTSGYFRNEQFF. CDR3 coding DNA: TGTGCCAGCAGTTTACGCGGGACTAGCGGATACTTTAGGAATGAGCAGTTCTTC.

V and J are TRBV28 and TRBJ2-1, with 7 bases matching TRBD2. Germline CDR1 MDHEN, CDR2 SYDVKM. V was clipped by 5 bases and J by 2 bases; unmatched bases: 6. This CDR3 region has 15 residues. CDR3 sequence reads: CASSQIAGPYNEQFF. The CDR3 DNA sequence: TGTGCCAGCAGTCAAATAGCGGGCCCCTACAATGAGCAGTTCTTC.

The chain carries TRBV2 and TRBJ1-5; possibly TRBD1 for D (5 bases). V was trimmed by 7 bases and J by 4 bases, leaving 8 bases between them. This CDR3 region has 12 residues. Per germline, CDR1 SNHLY and CDR2 FYNNEI. This CDR3 is CASTRDNQPQHF. The CDR3 DNA reads TGTGCCAGCACCAGGGATAATCAGCCCCAGCATTTT. The whole variable domain, filled in from reference TRBV2 and TRBJ1-5, reads EPEVTQTPSHQVTQMGQEVILRCVPISNHLYFYWYRQILGQKVEFLVSFYNNEISEKSEIFDDQFSVERPDGSNFTLKIRSTKLEDSAMYFCASTRDNQPQHFGDGTRLSIL.

This clone has a handful of counts. V usage is TRBV21-1 and J usage is TRBJ2-7; TRBD1, the table's D call, was not compared with the DNA. TRBV21-1 is given as a pseudogene. This CDR3 comprises 12 residues. The CDR3 loop is CASSTGAYEQYF. The CDR3 region has the DNA TGTGCCAGCAGTACAGGGGCCTACGAGCAGTACTTC.

The chain links TRBV13 to TRBJ2-7; TRBD1 aligns across 7 bases. V shed 5 bases and J 2 bases; nucleotides not matched to a gene: 9. The CDR3 runs to 15 residues. Per the germline V gene, CDR1 is PRHDT and CDR2 is FYEKMQ (reference sequence). The CDR3 region has the DNA TGTGCCAGCAGCCCCTCCCGACAGGGCCCCTACGAGCAGTACTTC. This encodes CASSPSRQGPYEQYF.

This chain joins TRBV28 and TRBJ2-4, with a tentative D call TRBD1 (5 bases). Trimming shortened V by 6 bases and J by 0 bases, and 12 bases separated the two germline ends. The germline V gene encodes CDR1 MDHEN and CDR2 SYDVKM. The CDR3 has 15 amino acids. The CDR3 region has the DNA TGTGCCAGCAGCCCTCCAGGGCTAGCCAAAAACATTCAGTACTTC. It encodes CASSPPGLAKNIQYF. The full variable domain, with the rest looked up from reference TRBV28 and TRBJ2-4, is DVKVTQSSRYLVKRTGEKVFLECVQDMDHENMFWYRQDPGLGLRLIYFSYDVKMKEKGDIPEGYSVSREKKERFSLILESASTNQTSMYLCASSPPGLAKNIQYFGAGTRLSVL.

The chain combines TRBV30 with TRBJ2-1; TRBD1 agrees at 9 bases. Germline V CDR1 and CDR2: GTSNPN, SVGIG (reference sequence). This CDR3 is 15 amino acids long. V was pared by 2 bases and J by 5 bases, with 7 bases of the junction left unmatched. The CDR3 DNA reads as TGTGCCTGGAGTAGGGACAGGGTTGCCCACAATGAGCAGTTCTTC. Protein: CAWSRDRVAHNEQFF.

This chain links TRBV7-9 with TRBJ2-7, with 8 positions matching TRBD2. The CDR3 is made up of 16 amino acids. Germline values: CDR1 SEHNR, CDR2 FQNEAQ (reference sequence). Trimming at V came to 0 bases and at J to 0 bases, leaving 4 bases not matched to a gene. The CDR3 reads CASSLASGTSSYEQYF. The DNA of the CDR3 is TGTGCCAGCAGCTTAGCTAGCGGGACCAGCTCCTACGAGCAGTACTTC.

The rearrangement links TRBV6-1 to TRBJ2-5, with 14 bases identical to TRBD2. V dropped 6 bases and J dropped 2; count of bases not matched to a gene: 2. Germline-derived CDR1 and CDR2 are MNHNS and SASEGT. This CDR3 contains 15 residues. The CDR3 DNA reads as TGTGCCAGCAGCCGACTAGCGGGAGGGCAAGAGACCCAGTACTTC. This sequence encodes CASSRLAGGQETQYF.

The chain has TRBV10-2 and TRBJ1-4, with 9 nucleotides matching TRBD1. The germline CDR1 and CDR2 sequences are WSHSY and SAAADI. This CDR3 comprises 15 residues. J was trimmed by 8 bases and V by 0 bases; bases with no gene match: 4. The CDR3 nucleotides read TGCGCCAGCAGTGAGTCCGGGACAGGGCAAGAAAAACTGTTTTTT. Its protein product is CASSESGTGQEKLFF.

This clone was seen once. One junction end disagrees with the germline gene, perhaps due to a read error. The gene calls are TRBV7-7 and TRBJ2-2; D is ambiguous. Per the germline V gene, CDR1 is SSHAT and CDR2 is FNYEAQ (reference sequence). The CDR3 is made up of 13 amino acids. CDR3 DNA sequence: TGTGCTAGCAGCCTTACGAACACCGGGGAGCTGTTTTTT. This sequence encodes CASSLTNTGELFF.

V is TRBV5-1 and J is TRBJ1-6, with D hard to call. In germline, CDR1 is SGHRS, CDR2 YFSETQ. V lost 4 bases to trimming and J lost 11 bases, with 4 bases between them. This CDR3 comprises 10 residues. CDR3 sequence (DNA): TGCGCCAGCAGCCCTGCACCCCTCCACTTT. It translates to CASSPAPLHF.

This clone was observed a few times. V and J are TRBV2 and TRBJ1-4; 10 bases agree with TRBD1. The CDR3 length is 15 residues. The junction had 1 base not matched to a gene; V was cut back by 1 base and J by 5 bases. In germline, CDR1 is SNHLY, CDR2 FYNNEI. The CDR3 is CASSEGTGGNEKLFF. The CDR3 DNA sequence: TGTGCCAGCAGTGAAGGGACAGGGGGAAATGAAAAACTGTTTTTT.

The table lists this clone with a count of one. CDR3 sequence reads: CASSVNRDRLYF. CDR3 sequence (DNA): TGTGCCAGCAGCGTTAACCGGGACAGATTATACTTC. J is TRBJ2-5 and V is TRBV28; 7 bases map to TRBD1. Germline CDR1 is MDHEN and CDR2 is SYDVKM. V gave up 6 bases and J gave up 14 bases; unmatched junction bases: 12. This CDR3 has 12 amino acids.

The chain couples TRBV12-1 to TRBJ2-1; the tabulated D call, TRBD2, remains unverified against the DNA. TRBV12-1 is reported as a pseudogene. This CDR3 comprises 17 residues. The CDR3 region is CASSSGTPRRGYNEQFF. The CDR3 DNA reads as TGTGCCAGCAGCAGCGGGACCCCTCGGAGGGGGTACAATGAGCAGTTCTTC.

The rearrangement uses TRBV2 and TRBJ2-5; TRBD2 matches at 14 bases. Germline V gene lookup returns CDR1 SNHLY and CDR2 FYNNEI. V dropped 6 bases and J dropped 5; count of bases not matched to a gene: 8. This CDR3 is 16 amino acids long. The CDR3 is CASSWTSGRYGETQYF. CDR3 nucleotides: TGTGCCAGCAGCTGGACTAGCGGGAGGTATGGCGAGACCCAGTACTTC.